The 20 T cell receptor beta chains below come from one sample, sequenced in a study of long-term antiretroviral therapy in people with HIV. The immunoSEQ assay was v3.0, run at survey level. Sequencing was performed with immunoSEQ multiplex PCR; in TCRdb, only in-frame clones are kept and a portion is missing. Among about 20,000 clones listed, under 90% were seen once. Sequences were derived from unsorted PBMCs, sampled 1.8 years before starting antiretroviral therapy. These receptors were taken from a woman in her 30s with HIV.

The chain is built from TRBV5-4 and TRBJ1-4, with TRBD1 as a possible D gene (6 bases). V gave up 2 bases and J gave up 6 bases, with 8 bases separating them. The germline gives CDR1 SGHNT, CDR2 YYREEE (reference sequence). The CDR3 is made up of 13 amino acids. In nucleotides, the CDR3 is TGTGCCAGCAGCTTTAGGACAGATGAAAAACTGTTTTTT. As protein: CASSFRTDEKLFF.

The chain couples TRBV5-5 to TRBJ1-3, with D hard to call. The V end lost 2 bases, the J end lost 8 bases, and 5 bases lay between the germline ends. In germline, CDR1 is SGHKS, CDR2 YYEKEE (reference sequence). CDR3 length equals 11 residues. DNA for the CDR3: TGTGCCAGCAGCTTCTGGGACACCATATATTTT. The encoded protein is CASSFWDTIYF.

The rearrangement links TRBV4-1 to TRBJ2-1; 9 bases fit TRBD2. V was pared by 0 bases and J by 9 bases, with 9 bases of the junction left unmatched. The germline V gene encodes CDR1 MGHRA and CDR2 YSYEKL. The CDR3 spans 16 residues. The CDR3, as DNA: TGCGCCAGCAGCCAAGATTCGGGGCTAGCGGGGCTTGAGCAGTTCTTC. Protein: CASSQDSGLAGLEQFF.

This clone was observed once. The CDR3 nucleotides are TGTGCCAGCAGCATCGGGACAGGGGTGTATGAAGCTTTCTTT. It encodes CASSIGTGVYEAFF. This chain uses TRBV5-5 with TRBJ1-1; 10 bases agree with TRBD1. Germline loops: CDR1 SGHKS, CDR2 YYEKEE (reference sequence). J was trimmed by 7 bases and V by 4 bases; bases with no gene match: 7. The CDR3 spans 14 residues. Supplemented by reference TRBV5-5 and TRBJ1-1, the full variable domain reads DAGVTQSPTHLIKTRGQQVTLRCSPISGHKSVSWYQQVLGQGPQFIFQYYEKEERGRGNFPDRFSARQFPNYSSELNVNALLLGDSALYLCASSIGTGVYEAFFGQGTRLTVV.

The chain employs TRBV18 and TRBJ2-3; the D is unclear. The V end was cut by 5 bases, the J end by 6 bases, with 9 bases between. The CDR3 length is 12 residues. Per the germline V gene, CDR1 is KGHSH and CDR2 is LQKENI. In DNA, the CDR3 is TGTGCCAGCTCATCATGGCTGGATACGCAGTATTTT. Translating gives CASSSWLDTQYF. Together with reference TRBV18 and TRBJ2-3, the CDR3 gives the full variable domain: NAGVMQNPRHLVRRRGQEARLRCSPMKGHSHVYWYRQLPEEGLKFMVYLQKENIIDESGMPKERFSAEFPKEGPSILRIQQVVRGDSAAYFCASSSWLDTQYFGPGTRLTVL.

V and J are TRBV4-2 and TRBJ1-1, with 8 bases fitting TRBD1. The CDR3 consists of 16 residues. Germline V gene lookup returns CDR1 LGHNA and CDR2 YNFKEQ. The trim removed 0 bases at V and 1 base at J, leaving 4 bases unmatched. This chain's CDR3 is CASSQESGGANTEAFF. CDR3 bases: TGTGCCAGCAGCCAAGAGTCAGGGGGCGCGAACACTGAAGCTTTCTTT.

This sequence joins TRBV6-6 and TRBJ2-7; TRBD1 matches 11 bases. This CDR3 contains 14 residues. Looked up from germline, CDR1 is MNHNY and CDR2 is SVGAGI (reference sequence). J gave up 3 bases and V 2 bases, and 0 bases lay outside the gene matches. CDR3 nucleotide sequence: TGTGCCAGCAGTTACGGGACAGGGGGCTACGAGCAGTACTTC. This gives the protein CASSYGTGGYEQYF.

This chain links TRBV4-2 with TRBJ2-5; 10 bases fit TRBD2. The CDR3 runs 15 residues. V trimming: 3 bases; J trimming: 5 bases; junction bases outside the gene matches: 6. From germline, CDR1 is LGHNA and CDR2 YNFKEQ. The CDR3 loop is CASSQERGGWETQYF. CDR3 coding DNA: TGTGCCAGCAGCCAGGAGCGGGGGGGTTGGGAGACCCAGTACTTC.

For the CDR3, the DNA is TGTGCCAGCAGTTACTCTTCTCGATATCAGCCCCAGCATTTT. It specifies CASSYSSRYQPQHF. The chain uses TRBV6-5 and TRBJ1-5; D call uncertain. The V end was cut by 0 bases, the J end by 5 bases, with 8 bases between. Germline CDR1 and CDR2: MNHEY and SVGAGI. The CDR3 is 14 residues long.

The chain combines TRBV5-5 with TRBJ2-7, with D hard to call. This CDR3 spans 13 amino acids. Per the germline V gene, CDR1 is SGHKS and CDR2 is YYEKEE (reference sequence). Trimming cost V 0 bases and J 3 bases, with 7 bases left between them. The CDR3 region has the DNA TGTGCCAGCAGCTTGGGGGCGAACTACGAGCAGTACTTC. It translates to CASSLGANYEQYF.

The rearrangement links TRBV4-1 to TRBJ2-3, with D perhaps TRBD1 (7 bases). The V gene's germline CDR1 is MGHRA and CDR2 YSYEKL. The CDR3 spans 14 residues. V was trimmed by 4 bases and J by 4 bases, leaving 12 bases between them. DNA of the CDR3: TGCGCCAGCAGCCGCGGGACAGTATCAGATACGCAGTATTTT. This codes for CASSRGTVSDTQYF.

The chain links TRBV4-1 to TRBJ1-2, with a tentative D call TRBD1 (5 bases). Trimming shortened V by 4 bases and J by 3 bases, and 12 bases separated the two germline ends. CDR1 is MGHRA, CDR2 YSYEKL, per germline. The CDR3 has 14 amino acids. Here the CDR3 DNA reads TGCGCCAGCAGCCCAGGAGGGGTAGACTATGGCTACACCTTC. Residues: CASSPGGVDYGYTF.

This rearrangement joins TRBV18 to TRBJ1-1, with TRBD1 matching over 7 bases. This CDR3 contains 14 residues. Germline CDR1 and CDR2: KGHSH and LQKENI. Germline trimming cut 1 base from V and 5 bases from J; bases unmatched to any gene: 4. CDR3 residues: CASSPLTGTTEAFF. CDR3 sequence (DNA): TGTGCCAGCTCACCACTGACAGGGACTACTGAAGCTTTCTTT. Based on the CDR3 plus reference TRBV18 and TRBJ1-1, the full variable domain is NAGVMQNPRHLVRRRGQEARLRCSPMKGHSHVYWYRQLPEEGLKFMVYLQKENIIDESGMPKERFSAEFPKEGPSILRIQQVVRGDSAAYFCASSPLTGTTEAFFGQGTRLTVV.

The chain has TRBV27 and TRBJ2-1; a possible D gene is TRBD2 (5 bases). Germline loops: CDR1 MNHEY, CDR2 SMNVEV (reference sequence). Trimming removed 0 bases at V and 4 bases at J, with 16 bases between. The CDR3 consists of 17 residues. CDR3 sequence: CASSLSTGVGGYNEQFF. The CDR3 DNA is TGTGCCAGCAGTTTATCGACCGGGGTCGGAGGATACAATGAGCAGTTCTTC.

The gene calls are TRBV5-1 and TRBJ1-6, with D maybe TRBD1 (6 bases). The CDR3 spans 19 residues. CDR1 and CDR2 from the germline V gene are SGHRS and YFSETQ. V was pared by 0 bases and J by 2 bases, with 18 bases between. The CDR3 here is CASSLAVRGFGTYNSPLHF. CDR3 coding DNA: TGCGCCAGCAGCTTGGCCGTCAGGGGATTTGGCACCTATAATTCACCCCTCCACTTT.

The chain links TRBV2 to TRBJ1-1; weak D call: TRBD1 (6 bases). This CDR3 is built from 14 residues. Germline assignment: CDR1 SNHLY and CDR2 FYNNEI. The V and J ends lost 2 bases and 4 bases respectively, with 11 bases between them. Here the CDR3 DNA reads TGTGCCAGCAGTGAAAGGGGGGGTAGCACTGAAGCTTTCTTT. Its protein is CASSERGGSTEAFF.

CDR3 amino acids: CASSQDSSGGAYEQFF. CDR3 sequence (DNA): TGTGCCAGCAGCCAAGATTCTAGCGGGGGGGCCTATGAGCAGTTCTTC. V and J are TRBV4-2 and TRBJ2-1; 12 nucleotides agree with TRBD2. V lost 0 bases, J lost 8 bases, and 5 bases stayed unmatched. The germline gives CDR1 LGHNA, CDR2 YNFKEQ. The CDR3 totals 16 residues.

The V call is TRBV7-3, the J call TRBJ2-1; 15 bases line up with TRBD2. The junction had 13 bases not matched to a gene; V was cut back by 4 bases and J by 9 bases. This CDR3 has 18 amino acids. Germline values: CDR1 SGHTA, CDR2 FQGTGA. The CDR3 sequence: CASSYSWTSGGAPGEQFF. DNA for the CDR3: TGTGCCAGCAGCTACAGTTGGACTAGCGGGGGGGCCCCGGGTGAGCAGTTCTTC.

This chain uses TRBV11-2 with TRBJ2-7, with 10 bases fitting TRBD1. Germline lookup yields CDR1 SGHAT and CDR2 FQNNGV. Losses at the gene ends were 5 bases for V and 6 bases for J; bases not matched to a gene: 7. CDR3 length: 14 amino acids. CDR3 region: CASSPRQGAVEQYV. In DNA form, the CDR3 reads TGTGCCAGCAGCCCTCGACAGGGGGCCGTCGAGCAGTACGTC.

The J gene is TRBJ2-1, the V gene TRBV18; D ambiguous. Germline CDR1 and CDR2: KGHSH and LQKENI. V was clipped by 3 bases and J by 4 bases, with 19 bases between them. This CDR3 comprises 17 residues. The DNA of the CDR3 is TGTGCCAGCTCACCCTACGCCCCGTCGGGCAGTTACAATGAGCAGTTCTTC. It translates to CASSPYAPSGSYNEQFF.